The following is a T cell receptor beta chain sequence with its context. CDR1 and CDR2 (germline): ENHRY, SYGVKD. V lost 6 bases and J lost 0, with 14 bases in between. The CDR3 consists of 15 residues. Clones were sequenced by immunoSEQ multiplex PCR, and TCRdb holds only the in-frame ones, with some missing. This sample has about 390,000 clones; about 85% occur once, and the top ten carry 3.5%. This sample stems from a study of Ad26.COV2.S vaccination and SARS-CoV-2 variants. Treatment noted: over 15 received Ad26.COV2.S at low or high dose, single or two shots; several received placebo; per-sample allocation not given. Day 63 after the first vaccine or placebo injection was the time point for sampling.

This TCR was sampled from a person between 18 and 59 years old who received the Ad26.COV2.S COVID-19 vaccine or a placebo. This specimen was peripheral blood, taken in a trial of Ad26.COV2.S vaccine versus placebo. This chain links TRBV10-3 with TRBJ1-1, with a weak D call TRBD1 (6 bases). Written as DNA, the CDR3 is TGTGCCATCAGACCCAAGGACAGCATGAACACTGAAGCTTTCTTT. Translating gives CAIRPKDSMNTEAFF.